A single T cell receptor (beta chain) is shown here with its context. Its antigen is unidentified. The sample comes from a study of shared clonotypes between healthy human individuals. Broader study findings: Among donors, clonotype sharing was expected to be affected by sequencing depth.

The method was immunoSEQ multiplex PCR; TCRdb's version includes in-frame clones alone and lacks a portion of them. The sample contains over a million clones, about 84% of which appear only once. The sequence was obtained from a man younger than 35 in good health. Some clones in this sample may be carry-over from other donors' samples. What was sequenced was memory CD4+ T cells from PBMCs. Sample subset: CD45RA-negative fraction.

The CDR3 DNA is TGTGCCAGCTCACCACTATCCTCGACTAGCGGGAACCCCAAGACCCAGTACTTC. This gives the protein CASSPLSSTSGNPKTQYF. This chain uses TRBV18 with TRBJ2-5; 11 positions match TRBD2. V shed 1 base and J 6 bases; nucleotides not matched to a gene: 13. The CDR3 totals 18 residues. In germline, CDR1 is KGHSH, CDR2 LQKENI.